These 32 T cell receptor beta chains were all obtained from the same sample, sequenced in a study of T cells in Graves' hyperthyroidism and ophthalmopathy. RNA transcripts gave rise to amplified TCR beta CDR3 regions. RT-PCR in the first round (using the HTBI primer set) targeted the TCR CDR3. TCRdb re-derived calls from the multiplex PCR reads in MiXCR, one entry per CDR3 protein. This table holds 250,000 to 300,000 distinct CDR3 sequences, roughly 13% found once. Sequenced input: blood. These receptors came from a woman in her thirties with Graves' hyperthyroidism that later progressed to Graves' ophthalmopathy.

J is TRBJ1-5 and V is TRBV7-2, with D possibly being TRBD1 (5 bases). V lost 1 base to trimming and J lost 2 bases, with 9 bases between them. Germline CDR1 reads SGHTA; CDR2 reads FQGNSA. The CDR3 runs to 15 residues. Here the CDR3 DNA reads TGTGCCAGCAGCTTAGTATGGGGGGGCAATCAGCCCCAGCATTTT. It specifies CASSLVWGGNQPQHF.

This clonotype has only a few counts. The chain uses TRBV27 and TRBJ2-7, with 9 bases lining up with TRBD2. J gave up 1 base and V 6 bases, and 4 bases lay outside the gene matches. The CDR3 runs 14 residues. Germline loops: CDR1 MNHEY, CDR2 SMNVEV (reference sequence). CDR3 in amino acids: CASSTLAGSYEQYF. The CDR3 coding sequence is TGTGCCAGCAGCACCCTAGCGGGGTCCTACGAGCAGTACTTC.

The table lists this clonotype with many counts. This chain uses TRBV7-2 with TRBJ2-2; 10 bases map to TRBD1. The V segment lost 3 bases and the J segment 3 bases; nucleotides outside the gene matches: 16. Germline V CDR1 and CDR2: SGHTA, FQGNSA. This CDR3 comprises 20 residues. CDR3 loop: CASSLNRRQGAGLHTGELFF. CDR3 DNA: TGTGCCAGCAGCTTGAACCGACGACAGGGGGCGGGACTACACACCGGGGAGCTGTTTTTT.

This clonotype was recorded many times. This sequence joins TRBV11-2 and TRBJ1-2; D unresolved. Germline CDR1 is SGHAT and CDR2 is FQNNGV. Trimming cost V 2 bases and J 7 bases, with 11 bases left between them. The CDR3 covers 13 residues. CDR3 protein: CASSLRTTSGYTF. The DNA for the CDR3 is TGTGCCAGCAGCTTACGGACGACGAGTGGCTACACCTTC.

This clonotype was seen many times. The V and J genes are TRBV28 and TRBJ2-7, with 10 bases matching TRBD2. The V gene's germline CDR1 is MDHEN and CDR2 SYDVKM. The CDR3 has 16 residues. V lost 6 bases and J lost 3; bases outside the gene matches: 11. The CDR3 DNA reads TGTGCCAGCAGCCCGGGGGGGGCTAGCGGGAGCTACGAGCAGTACTTC. Translation: CASSPGGASGSYEQYF.

This clonotype has at least ten counts. The rearrangement links TRBV11-2 to TRBJ1-5; D may be TRBD1 (5 bases). V lost 3 bases and J lost 7, with 13 bases in between. Germline V CDR1 and CDR2: SGHAT, FQNNGV. The CDR3 is made up of 14 amino acids. The CDR3 sequence: CASSFGGREQPQHF. The CDR3 coding sequence is TGTGCCAGCAGCTTCGGGGGGAGAGAGCAGCCCCAGCATTTT.

This clonotype was counted many times. The genes are TRBV12-3 or TRBV12-4 and TRBJ2-3, with D tentatively TRBD1 (5 bases). The V end lost 6 bases, the J end lost 6 bases, and 13 bases lay between the germline ends. The CDR3 covers 13 residues. CDR3 bases: TGTGCCAGCAGCGGACAACGGACGGATACGCAGTATTTT. Amino acids: CASSGQRTDTQYF.

This clonotype was observed many times. This chain links TRBV12-3 or TRBV12-4 with TRBJ2-7; no firm D call. The CDR3 is made up of 13 amino acids. V lost 1 base, J lost 0 bases, and 4 bases lay in between. The CDR3 nucleotides are TGTGCCAGCAGTTTAGACAACTCCTACGAGCAGTACTTC. It encodes CASSLDNSYEQYF.

Many counts were recorded for this clonotype. The rearrangement uses TRBV11-2 and TRBJ2-1; 10 bases line up with TRBD2. CDR3 length: 14 amino acids. V lost 7 bases and J lost 10; bases outside the gene matches: 10. From germline, CDR1 is SGHAT and CDR2 FQNNGV. The CDR3 DNA follows: TGTGCCAGCACCCAAGCGGGAGGGTCTAGGGAGCAGTTCTTC. The encoded protein is CASTQAGGSREQFF.

The rearrangement links TRBV6-1 to TRBJ1-1; 10 positions agree with TRBD1. J gave up 1 base and V 4 bases, and 3 bases lay outside the gene matches. The CDR3 runs 15 residues. Germline loops: CDR1 MNHNS, CDR2 SASEGT. The CDR3 spells CASSGDRGPNTEAFF. CDR3 DNA sequence: TGTGCCAGCAGTGGAGACAGGGGGCCGAACACTGAAGCTTTCTTT.

There are many counts of this clonotype. The chain couples TRBV27 to TRBJ2-1; 9 nucleotides match TRBD2. J lost 5 bases, V lost 3 bases, and 5 bases had no gene match. The CDR3 spans 15 residues. Germline V lookup: CDR1 MNHEY, CDR2 SMNVEV (reference sequence). The CDR3 DNA follows: TGTGCCAGCAGTTTGGTGGCTAGCGGGAACAATGAGCAGTTCTTC. Residues: CASSLVASGNNEQFF.

In the case of this clonotype: Because the CDR3's place on the DNA is in doubt, the DNA is left out and the CDR3 is given as listed by TCRdb. This rearrangement joins TRBV7-9 to TRBJ2-7; the table gives TRBD1 as D, unverified against the DNA. Germline CDR1 is SEHNR and CDR2 is FQNEAQ (reference sequence). The CDR3 extends over 21 residues, inclusive of both ends. CDR3 in amino acids: CASSFYICSASSQGALHEQYF.

This clonotype was counted many times. V and J are TRBV5-1 and TRBJ2-7; TRBD2 is a possible D gene (5 bases). With 4 bases removed from V and 5 bases from J, the gap between germline ends came to 10 bases. CDR1 SGHRS and CDR2 YFSETQ come from the germline V gene. This CDR3 has 12 residues. This CDR3 reads CASSTYGNEQYF. CDR3 nucleotides: TGCGCCAGCAGCACGTACGGGAACGAGCAGTACTTC.

The chain carries TRBV28 and TRBJ1-6; a weak D match, TRBD1 (5 bases). CDR1 is MDHEN and CDR2 is SYDVKM in the germline V gene. The CDR3 spans 15 residues. Between the trimmed V and J ends, which lost 5 bases and 11 bases, there was a span of 19 bases. For the CDR3, the DNA is TGTGCCAGCAGTCTCCGGGACCTCGGCGGGACACCCCTCCACTTT. Its protein product is CASSLRDLGGTPLHF.

V gene TRBV10-3 combines with J gene TRBJ2-1; 9 positions match TRBD2. The CDR3 consists of 15 residues. J was trimmed by 9 bases and V by 0 bases; bases with no gene match: 6. Germline V gene lookup returns CDR1 ENHRY and CDR2 SYGVKD. CDR3: CAISESISGSLEQFF. Written as DNA, the CDR3 is TGTGCCATCAGTGAGTCGATTAGCGGGAGTCTTGAGCAGTTCTTC.

This chain links TRBV5-5 with TRBJ2-1, with D possibly being TRBD2 (5 bases). Trimming stripped 4 bases from V and 2 bases from J, with 16 bases between. The CDR3 contains 16 residues. The germline V gene encodes CDR1 SGHKS and CDR2 YYEKEE (reference sequence). The DNA of the CDR3 is TGTGCCAGCAGCCTCAGACCGGGATACGCCTACAATGAGCAGTTCTTC. Translation gives CASSLRPGYAYNEQFF.

This clonotype was seen a few times. V usage is TRBV13 and J usage is TRBJ2-3; TRBD2 agrees at 12 bases. CDR1 and CDR2 from the germline V gene are PRHDT and FYEKMQ (reference sequence). CDR3 length: 16 residues. J gave up 3 bases and V 4 bases, and 5 bases lay outside the gene matches. The CDR3 region has the DNA TGTGCCAGCAGCTCCCGACTAGCGGGAGAAACAGATACGCAGTATTTT. Translation: CASSSRLAGETDTQYF.

The rearrangement joins TRBV7-2 to TRBJ2-7; 7 bases are a match to TRBD2. CDR3 length: 16 residues. CDR1 is SGHTA and CDR2 is FQGNSA in the germline V gene. V dropped 1 base and J dropped 3; count of bases not matched to a gene: 9. CDR3 DNA: TGTGCCAGCAGCTTAGTCACAACTAGCGTAGGCTACGAGCAGTACTTC. Residues: CASSLVTTSVGYEQYF. The variable domain in full, completed from reference TRBV7-2 and TRBJ2-7, reads GAGVSQSPSNKVTEKGKDVELRCDPISGHTALYWYRQSLGQGLEFLIYFQGNSAPDKSGLPSDRFSAERTGGSVSTLTIQRTQQEDSAVYLCASSLVTTSVGYEQYFGPGTRLTVT.

This clonotype was seen ten or more times. The chain uses TRBV9 and TRBJ2-2; D uncertain. The CDR3 runs to 14 residues. Germline CDR1 reads SGDLS; CDR2 reads YYNGEE. V shed 2 bases and J shed 0 bases, with 5 bases lying between them. The CDR3: CASSVAPNTGELFF. CDR3 in DNA: TGTGCCAGCAGCGTCGCGCCGAACACCGGGGAGCTGTTTTTT.

The table lists this clonotype with many counts. The rearrangement joins TRBV7-3 to TRBJ2-5; D is ambiguous. Germline V gives CDR1 SGHTA, CDR2 FQGTGA. V was pared by 8 bases and J by 1 base, with 11 bases between. The CDR3 extends over 13 amino acids. DNA of the CDR3: TGTGCCAGCCGTAGATCCCCCCAAGAGACCCAGTACTTC. This codes for CASRRSPQETQYF. Complete variable domain (other parts from reference TRBV7-3 and TRBJ2-5): GAGVSQTPSNKVTEKGKYVELRCDPISGHTALYWYRQSLGQGPEFLIYFQGTGAADDSGLPNDRFFAVRPEGSVSTLKIQRTERGDSAVYLCASRRSPQETQYFGPGTRLLVL.

This clonotype was counted ten times or more. The chain joins TRBV20-1 to TRBJ1-2; a weak D match, TRBD1 (5 bases). V lost 2 bases and J lost 6, with 7 bases in between. Per germline, CDR1 DFQATT and CDR2 SNEGSKA (reference sequence). The CDR3 is made up of 11 amino acids. The CDR3 reads CSARKGNGYTF. As DNA, the CDR3 is TGCAGTGCTAGAAAGGGGAATGGCTACACCTTC.

The chain uses TRBV24-1 and TRBJ2-1; the match to TRBD2 covers 15 bases. CDR3 length: 18 amino acids. The germline gives CDR1 KGHDR, CDR2 SFDVKD. Trimming took 3 bases from V and 5 from J; bases not matched to a gene: 7. As DNA, the CDR3 is TGTGCCACCAGTGATCTTGGACTAGCGGGAGGGCTCGACAATGAGCAGTTCTTC. Translated, it gives CATSDLGLAGGLDNEQFF.

This clonotype has at least ten counts. The genes are TRBV18 and TRBJ2-7; D is perhaps TRBD1 or TRBD2 (5 bases each). Germline CDR1 is KGHSH and CDR2 is LQKENI. The V and J ends lost 4 bases and 2 bases respectively, with 12 bases between them. The CDR3 totals 14 residues. The CDR3 reads CASSRRDVTYEQYF. In DNA form, the CDR3 reads TGTGCCAGCTCACGCAGGGACGTAACCTACGAGCAGTACTTC.

The table lists this clonotype with many counts. This chain joins TRBV7-2 and TRBJ2-4, with D perhaps TRBD1 (5 bases). V was pared by 7 bases and J by 7 bases, with 32 bases between. Germline loops: CDR1 SGHTA, CDR2 FQGNSA. This CDR3 region has 19 residues. DNA of the CDR3: TGTGCCAGCACCCTAGGGATAGGGAAGGACAAACTAAGAATGAACATTCAGTACTTC. Translating gives CASTLGIGKDKLRMNIQYF.

The CDR3, as DNA: TGTGCTAGTGGTTTCAGCGGGGGATTTGCAGATACGCAGTATTTT. This gives the protein CASGFSGGFADTQYF. The chain has TRBV12-5 and TRBJ2-3, with 8 bases aligning to TRBD2. The CDR3 consists of 15 residues. V lost 3 bases and J lost 4; bases outside the gene matches: 6. Germline lookup yields CDR1 LGHNT and CDR2 FRNRAP.

The chain combines TRBV19 with TRBJ2-5, with D unresolved. Germline assignment: CDR1 LNHDA and CDR2 SQIVND (reference sequence). V lost 4 bases and J 5 bases, leaving 8 bases between the germline ends. This CDR3 has 12 residues. CDR3: CASSSGWETQYF. The CDR3 DNA follows: TGTGCCAGTAGTAGTGGATGGGAGACCCAGTACTTC.

This clonotype has at least ten counts. The V gene is TRBV6-5, the J gene TRBJ1-3; D not certain. CDR3 length: 13 residues. Germline loops: CDR1 MNHEY, CDR2 SVGAGI. Trimming shortened V by 0 bases and J by 2 bases, and 2 bases separated the two germline ends. CDR3: CASSYSPGNTIYF. CDR3 nucleotides: TGTGCCAGCAGTTACTCGCCTGGAAACACCATATATTTT.

The rearrangement uses TRBV6-1 and TRBJ1-1; weak D call: TRBD1 (5 bases). Trimming stripped 8 bases from V and 4 bases from J, with 14 bases between. This CDR3 has 13 amino acids. The germline V gene encodes CDR1 MNHNS and CDR2 SASEGT. The CDR3 protein is CASSPRRVTEAFF. The CDR3 DNA is TGTGCCAGCTCCCCTCGCAGGGTCACTGAAGCTTTCTTT.

A word on this clonotype: This may come from a read error, since a much larger clone is one base off. The chain links TRBV20-1 to TRBJ2-3; perhaps TRBD1 as D (5 bases). The J call is doubtful: the DNA matches TRBJ1-5 better. The CDR3 loop spans 15 amino acids. CDR1 DFQATT and CDR2 SNEGSKA come from the germline V gene (reference sequence). In nucleotides, the CDR3 is TGCAGTGCCGGGGGGGGGACTAGCGGGAGCGATACGCAGCATTTT. Protein: CSAGGGTSGSDTQHF.

Many counts were recorded for this clonotype. J is TRBJ2-1 and V is TRBV20-1; no reliable D call. This CDR3 contains 15 residues. The V gene lost 3 bases and the J gene lost 2 bases, with 14 bases spanning the gap. Germline values: CDR1 DFQATT, CDR2 SNEGSKA (reference sequence). The CDR3 DNA reads as TGCAGTGCTAGTCCTTTGGGTTTACCCTACAATGAGCAGTTCTTC. Translating it yields CSASPLGLPYNEQFF.

The V call is TRBV3-1, the J call TRBJ2-3; 12 bases line up with TRBD2. The V gene's germline CDR1 is LGHDT and CDR2 YNNKEL (reference sequence). CDR3 length: 17 residues. V lost 1 base, J lost 3 bases, and 5 bases stayed unmatched. In DNA form, the CDR3 reads TGTGCCAGCAGCCAAGGGGGACTAGCGGGCAGGACAGATACGCAGTATTTT. The encoded protein is CASSQGGLAGRTDTQYF.

This clonotype showed up just a few times. The genes are TRBV10-3 and TRBJ1-2, with D uncertain. V was shortened by 0 bases and J by 7 bases, with 12 bases between the two germline ends. This CDR3 is 14 amino acids long. Germline lookup yields CDR1 ENHRY and CDR2 SYGVKD. CDR3 coding DNA: TGTGCCATCAGTGAGTCCGGCCAAGTTGGTGGCTACACCTTC. Translation: CAISESGQVGGYTF.